A selection of T cell receptor beta chains follows, all from one sample in a study of blood T cell repertoires in COVID-19. The repertoire was sequenced with immunoSEQ multiplex PCR; TCRdb's copy has only in-frame clones and lacks some. Of roughly 500,000 clones in the sample, approximately 91% were seen once. The material sequenced was PBMCs or T cells enriched from blood (not recorded which). The receptors come from a woman aged 55-70 years who had recovered from COVID-19. CDR3s include the opening cysteine and the closing phenylalanine or tryptophan. Fields, in order: D gene, J gene, clone size, V gene, CDR3 protein, CDR3 DNA. D genes are given only for firm matches. Some rows have no size entry. The others give once, few or many, or a class for an expanded clone.

NA,TRBJ2-3,NA,TRBV5-1,CASSSAPGTDTQYF,TGCGCCAGCAGCTCCGCTCCGGGCACAGATACGCAGTATTTT
TRBD1,TRBJ2-7,once,TRBV6-5,CASRVRQGVTEQYF,TGTGCCAGCAGGGTAAGACAGGGGGTAACCGAGCAGTACTTC
NA,TRBJ2-1,NA,TRBV18,CASSPISNEQFF,TGTGCCAGCTCACCAATCTCCAATGAGCAGTTCTTC
NA,TRBJ1-2,NA,TRBV4-1,CASSQPGSSGYTF,TGCGCCAGCAGCCAGCCGGGGAGCTCTGGCTACACCTTC
TRBD2,TRBJ2-1,NA,TRBV10-1,CASSVGSGGINEQFF,TGCGCCAGCAGTGTTGGTAGCGGGGGGATCAATGAGCAGTTCTTC
TRBD1,TRBJ1-2,NA,TRBV7-2,CASSLTWTGANYGYTF,TGTGCCAGCAGTCTTACTTGGACAGGTGCTAACTATGGCTACACCTTC
NA,TRBJ1-2,NA,TRBV12-3/TRBV12-4,CASSLSLNYGYTF,TGTGCCAGCAGTTTAAGCCTAAACTATGGCTACACCTTC
TRBD2,TRBJ2-3,once,TRBV5-4,CASSGGGAADTQYF,TGTGCCAGCAGCGGCGGGGGGGCGGCAGATACGCAGTATTTT
TRBD2,TRBJ2-7,NA,TRBV10-3,CATHSGGYEQYF,TGTGCCACCCATAGCGGGGGCTACGAGCAGTACTTC
TRBD1,TRBJ2-2,NA,TRBV2,CASKDRGTGELFF,TGTGCCAGCAAGGACAGGGGGACCGGGGAGCTGTTTTTT
TRBD1,TRBJ1-6,once,TRBV12-5,CASGLVLGDRLNSPLHF,TGTGCTAGTGGTTTGGTGCTGGGGGACAGGCTCAATTCACCCCTCCACTTT
NA,TRBJ1-6,NA,TRBV7-6,CASSLVSRAPYNSPLHF,TGTGCCAGCAGCTTAGTATCGCGGGCTCCCTATAATTCACCCCTCCACTTT
NA,TRBJ1-1,few,TRBV7-2,CASSLSSGVRAFF,TGTGCCAGCAGCCTCTCCTCGGGGGTTAGGGCTTTCTTT
TRBD1,TRBJ1-2,NA,TRBV2,CASSSRVRGQAYGYTF,TGTGCCAGCAGTAGTCGGGTGAGGGGGCAGGCCTATGGCTACACCTTC
NA,TRBJ1-1,NA,TRBV29-1,CSVQQGNTEAFF,TGCAGCGTTCAACAGGGTAACACTGAAGCTTTCTTT
NA,TRBJ2-1,NA,TRBV5-6,CASSSPWDSQNNEQFF,TGTGCCAGCAGCTCCCCTTGGGACTCACAGAACAATGAGCAGTTCTTC
TRBD2,TRBJ2-4,NA,TRBV6-6,CASIPGGAKNIQYF,TGTGCCAGCATCCCGGGGGGGGCCAAAAACATTCAGTACTTC
TRBD2,TRBJ2-2,NA,TRBV24-1,CATSDGGGGITGELFF,TGTGCCACCAGTGATGGAGGCGGGGGGATCACCGGGGAGCTGTTTTTT
NA,TRBJ1-1,NA,TRBV18,CASSQGSNTEAFF,TGTGCCAGCTCACAGGGGTCGAACACTGAAGCTTTCTTT
TRBD1,TRBJ2-6,NA,TRBV6-1,CASSESRGRGANVLTF,TGTGCCAGCAGTGAAAGTAGGGGGCGAGGGGCCAACGTCCTGACTTTC
TRBD2,TRBJ2-5,NA,TRBV5-4,CASSLAPSTSGQETQYF,TGTGCCAGCAGCTTGGCGCCCTCTACTAGCGGCCAAGAGACCCAGTACTTC
NA,TRBJ1-5,NA,TRBV2,CASSTDSNQPQHF,TGTGCCAGCAGTACTGATAGCAATCAGCCCCAGCATTTT
TRBD2,TRBJ2-2,NA,TRBV5-8,CASSFPDGRTGELFF,TGTGCCAGCAGCTTCCCCGACGGGAGGACCGGGGAGCTGTTTTTT
TRBD1,TRBJ1-1,NA,TRBV30,CAWYNTGGTEAFF,TGTGCCTGGTACAATACAGGGGGCACTGAAGCTTTCTTT
NA,TRBJ2-1,NA,TRBV5-1,CASSLGQVYNEQFF,TGCGCCAGCAGCTTGGGGCAGGTTTACAATGAGCAGTTCTTC
NA,TRBJ2-3,NA,TRBV19,CASSPGGGSSTDTQYF,TGTGCCAGTAGTCCCGGTGGGGGCTCTAGCACAGATACGCAGTATTTT
NA,TRBJ2-5,NA,TRBV24-1,CATSVPGQETQYF,NA
TRBD1,TRBJ1-3,once,TRBV14,CASSQDRAETGLGNTIYF,TGTGCCAGCAGCCAAGATCGGGCCGAGACAGGGTTAGGAAACACCATATATTTT
NA,TRBJ2-2,NA,TRBV6-5,CASRPLSGELFF,TGTGCCAGCAGACCTCTATCCGGGGAGCTGTTTTTT
NA,TRBJ2-5,NA,TRBV7-6,CASSPFTGYQETQYF,TGTGCCAGCAGCCCGTTTACAGGGTACCAAGAGACCCAGTACTTC
NA,TRBJ1-4,NA,TRBV7-6,CASSLAATATNEKLFF,TGTGCCAGCAGCTTAGCGGCGACAGCAACTAATGAAAAACTGTTTTTT
NA,TRBJ1-5,NA,TRBV2,CASRGGGVNSNQPQHF,TGTGCCAGCAGAGGCGGGGGGGTTAATAGCAATCAGCCCCAGCATTTT
TRBD1,TRBJ1-2,NA,TRBV19,CASSQRQGTANYGYTF,TGTGCCAGTAGCCAACGACAGGGGACAGCTAACTATGGCTACACCTTC
NA,TRBJ1-2,NA,TRBV18,CASSPLQGGKDGYTF,TGTGCCAGCTCACCTTTACAGGGTGGGAAGGATGGCTACACCTTC
TRBD2,TRBJ2-3,NA,TRBV11-2,CASSDPRGGTDTQYF,TGTGCCAGCAGCGACCCTCGGGGGGGCACAGATACGCAGTATTTT
TRBD2,TRBJ2-1,NA,TRBV5-1,CASSGVTSGATNEQFF,TGCGCCAGCAGCGGCGTGACTAGCGGTGCAACCAATGAGCAGTTCTTC
TRBD2,TRBJ2-1,NA,TRBV5-1,CASSRTSGGSSYNEQFF,TGCGCCAGCAGCCGGACTAGCGGGGGGAGCTCCTACAATGAGCAGTTCTTC
NA,TRBJ1-6,NA,TRBV3-1/TRBV3-2,CASSQGGSRAYNSPLHF,TGTGCCAGCAGCCAGGGCGGATCGAGGGCCTATAATTCACCCCTCCACTTT
TRBD1,TRBJ2-1,NA,TRBV3-1/TRBV3-2,CASSLRNRGREQFF,TGTGCCAGCAGCCTTCGAAACAGGGGGAGGGAGCAGTTCTTC
NA,TRBJ1-4,NA,TRBV30,CAREGTNEKLFF,TGTGCTCGGGAGGGAACTAATGAAAAACTGTTTTTT
TRBD1,TRBJ1-3,NA,TRBV20-1,CSASQGADGNTIYF,TGCAGTGCAAGTCAGGGGGCGGATGGAAACACCATATATTTT
TRBD1,TRBJ1-1,NA,TRBV27,CASTGAPNTEAFF,TGTGCCAGTACAGGGGCCCCGAACACTGAAGCTTTCTTT
TRBD2,TRBJ2-4,NA,TRBV9,CASSVSPSGGSLAKNIQYF,TGTGCCAGCAGCGTCTCGCCCAGCGGGGGTTCCCTAGCCAAAAACATTCAGTACTTC
NA,TRBJ1-2,NA,TRBV19,CASSPTATNYGYTF,TGTGCCAGTAGTCCTACAGCTACTAACTATGGCTACACCTTC
NA,TRBJ2-5,NA,TRBV24-1,CATSDVQGSQETQYF,TGTGCCACCAGTGATGTACAGGGTTCCCAAGAGACCCAGTACTTC
NA,TRBJ1-5,NA,TRBV10-3,CAIWEGASNQPQHF,TGTGCCATCTGGGAGGGCGCGAGCAATCAGCCCCAGCATTTT
TRBD1,TRBJ2-2,NA,TRBV20-1,CSASGQANTGELFF,TGCAGTGCTAGTGGACAGGCGAACACCGGGGAGCTGTTTTTT
NA,TRBJ2-4,NA,TRBV2,CASSRSVLAKNIQYF,TGTGCCAGCAGCCGGAGCGTTCTGGCCAAAAACATTCAGTACTTC
NA,TRBJ1-4,NA,TRBV6-6,CASTLQAGADEKLFF,TGTGCCAGCACCTTACAGGCGGGAGCGGATGAAAAACTGTTTTTT
NA,TRBJ2-3,NA,TRBV3-1/TRBV3-2,CASRRGPDTQYF,TGTGCCAGCAGGCGGGGTCCAGATACGCAGTATTTT
NA,TRBJ1-2,NA,TRBV13,CASSLGRGVGSGGYTF,TGTGCCAGCAGCTTAGGCCGGGGAGTTGGTAGTGGCGGCTACACCTTC